This TCR beta chain was observed in a study of T-cell memory formation after mild COVID-19. 5'RACE, which relied on constant-segment primers, yielded TCR alpha and TCR beta cDNA libraries carrying sample barcodes and UMIs. TCRdb analysed the 5' RACE reads with MiXCR anew, one entry per CDR3 protein. The data show around 340,000 distinct CDR3 sequences, over 20% seen once. About this clonotype: What it recognizes is unknown.

Trimming at V came to 4 bases and at J to 1 base, leaving 15 bases not matched to a gene. Germline CDR1 is LGHDT and CDR2 is YNNKEL (reference sequence). The CDR3 sequence is 19 residues long. Broader study findings: Some clones that responded were present in memory (sampled pre-infection), which suggests cross-reactive memory joined.

This sequence originates from an adult woman who had mild COVID-19 (a few samples of this study predate the infection). Cell type and time point are not known. This chain links TRBV3-1 with TRBJ2-7, with 11 bases that match TRBD2. Source material: PBMCs or a T cell subset sorted from them (not recorded which). The CDR3 bases are TGTGCCAGCAGCCGACGACTGACTAGCGGGGTAGGACTTTCCTACGAGCAGTACTTC. Translating gives CASSRRLTSGVGLSYEQYF.